This TCR beta chain was recorded in a study of OX40 agonist ivuxolimab in advanced cancers. Study in general: The treatment was a fully human IgG2 OX40 agonist, ivuxolimab.

Profiled with immunoSEQ multiplex PCR; TCRdb holds only in-frame clones, not every one. The table records tens of thousands of clones, 85% to 90% of them present only once. V lost 1 base and J lost 6; bases outside the gene matches: 12. This CDR3 is 16 amino acids long. CDR1 is MGHRA and CDR2 is YSYEKL in the germline V gene. The clonotype originates from an adult with an advanced solid tumor such as melanoma, head and neck, liver or kidney cancer. This specimen consisted of CD4+ or CD8+ T cells sorted from blood, obtained in a trial of the OX40 agonist ivuxolimab. V gene TRBV4-1 combines with J gene TRBJ2-7; 7 bases match TRBD1. For the CDR3, the DNA is TGCGCCAGCAGCCAAGCCGCCGGGACAGCCTCGCGCGAGCAGTACTTC. Translation gives CASSQAAGTASREQYF.